This note documents a single T cell receptor beta chain sequence. This sample stems from a study of blood T cell repertoires in COVID-19. In the original workflow: Estimation of nucleated cell counts was performed using reference gene primer amplification. Produced via immunoSEQ multiplex PCR; TCRdb's table is partial and in-frame only. Clonal size and the V and J genes are those of that table, whereas D and trimming came from the DNA. Among around 100,000 clones listed, 84% were seen once. V was shortened by 7 bases and J by 5 bases, with 8 bases between the two germline ends. CDR3 size: 11 residues.

The receptor was isolated from a human donor in a cohort sampled during active COVID-19. This rearrangement joins TRBV12-3 or TRBV12-4 to TRBJ2-5; maybe TRBD2 (5 bases). Material: peripheral blood. The CDR3 sequence: CASMRAETQYF. The CDR3 bases are TGTGCCAGCATGCGGGCCGAGACCCAGTACTTC.